This TCR beta chain came from a study of cytomegalovirus exposure and HLA in healthy donors. V was shortened by 0 bases and J by 6 bases, with 9 bases between the two germline ends. The CDR3 has 14 residues. From germline, CDR1 is MNHNY and CDR2 SVGAGI (reference sequence). Points on this clone: Its specificity is unknown.

The primer mix had 60 Vbeta and 13 Jbeta primers. Assay: immunoSEQ multiplex PCR; the TCRdb copy retains only in-frame clones and omits some. The sample has more than 65,000 clones, about 70% seen once. Study observations and caveats: Most TCR sequences proved rare, with some public TCRs found in many donors.

At sampling all donors were nominally healthy, likely with unrecorded immune exposures. This TCR was recovered from a man aged 40-55 years in good health and CMV-seronegative. Sequencing input: PBMCs. J is TRBJ1-3 and V is TRBV6-6; D ambiguous. CDR3 sequence (DNA): TGTGCCAGCAGTTACTCTTCAGAACCAAACACCATATATTTT. It specifies CASSYSSEPNTIYF.